The 10 T cell receptor beta chains below come from one sample, sequenced in a study of cytomegalovirus exposure and HLA in healthy donors. The PCR contained 60 Vbeta and 13 Jbeta primers. Measured with immunoSEQ multiplex PCR; TCRdb has only the in-frame clones, and not every one. The data contain 100,000 to 150,000 clones, roughly 80% of them singletons. Sample: PBMCs. The receptors here all came from a male donor in good health and CMV-seropositive.

The chain combines TRBV4-2 with TRBJ2-5; TRBD2 matches at 13 bases. V shed 4 bases, J shed 1 base, and the junction held 9 bases outside the gene matches. Germline V gene data show CDR1 as LGHNA and CDR2 as YNFKEQ. The CDR3 is 18 residues long. CDR3 DNA: TGTGCCAGCAGCCCCCGGACTAGCGGGAGCAACTTCCAAGAGACCCAGTACTTC. Translating it yields CASSPRTSGSNFQETQYF.

This clone was seen a few times. The gene calls are TRBV20-1 and TRBJ2-1; D unclear. V gave up 4 bases and J gave up 4 bases, with 5 bases separating them. This CDR3 is built from 11 residues. From germline, CDR1 is DFQATT and CDR2 SNEGSKA (reference sequence). In DNA, the CDR3 is TGCAGTGCTACGGTGTACAATGAGCAGTTCTTC. Amino acids: CSATVYNEQFF.

The J gene is TRBJ2-1, the V gene TRBV6-5; a possible D gene is TRBD1 (6 bases). Per germline, CDR1 MNHEY and CDR2 SVGAGI. Trimming stripped 4 bases from V and 14 bases from J, with 18 bases between. This CDR3 comprises 13 residues. The CDR3 bases are TGTGCCAGCAGTTCCCCGGGACACAAGATAGAGTTCTTC. As protein: CASSSPGHKIEFF.

A single count supports this clone. The rearrangement joins TRBV27 to TRBJ1-1, with D possibly being TRBD1 (5 bases). This CDR3 is built from 11 residues. V was pared by 6 bases and J by 8 bases, with 10 bases between. Looked up from germline, CDR1 is MNHEY and CDR2 is SMNVEV (reference sequence). The CDR3 sequence is CASRFQGEAFF. As DNA, the CDR3 is TGTGCCAGCAGGTTCCAGGGAGAAGCTTTCTTT.

The chain employs TRBV10-3 and TRBJ2-7; D possibly corresponds to TRBD2 (6 bases). This CDR3 has 14 residues. Germline values: CDR1 ENHRY, CDR2 SYGVKD. V dropped 0 bases and J dropped 3 bases, with 9 bases sitting between them. CDR3 sequence reads: CAISESGEVYEQYF. The CDR3 DNA sequence: TGTGCCATCAGTGAGTCCGGGGAGGTCTACGAGCAGTACTTC.

This chain links TRBV5-1 with TRBJ2-7; weak D call: TRBD2 (6 bases). Germline CDR1 is SGHRS and CDR2 is YFSETQ. V dropped 0 bases and J dropped 0 bases, with 19 bases sitting between them. CDR3 length: 18 amino acids. The CDR3 region has the DNA TGCGCCAGCAGCTTGGCTTCTAGCGCGGGATCATCCTCCTACGAGCAGTACTTC. Translating it yields CASSLASSAGSSSYEQYF.

CDR3 residues: CASSLSGQIARGEQYF. The CDR3 nucleotides are TGTGCCAGCAGCCTGTCCGGGCAGATTGCAAGGGGTGAGCAGTACTTC. The chain joins TRBV7-2 to TRBJ2-7; weak D call: TRBD1 (5 bases). Trimming took 5 bases from V and 7 from J, leaving 24 bases between them. This CDR3 has 16 amino acids. Per germline, CDR1 SGHTA and CDR2 FQGNSA.

The CDR3 coding sequence is TGTGCCAGCAGTCCTGGGGGCCAGGGTAGGGCCGGGGAGCTGTTTTTT. It codes for CASSPGGQGRAGELFF. V usage is TRBV27 and J usage is TRBJ2-2; TRBD1 might be the D (6 bases). Germline CDR1 MNHEY, CDR2 SMNVEV (reference sequence). The CDR3 sequence is 16 residues long. V gave up 5 bases and J gave up 6 bases, with 19 bases separating them.

The rearrangement links TRBV15 to TRBJ1-3; TRBD1 might be the D (5 bases). Trimming stripped 0 bases from V and 0 bases from J, with 12 bases between. CDR1 and CDR2 (germline): LNHNV, YYDKDF (reference sequence). This CDR3 contains 17 residues. DNA of the CDR3: TGTGCCACCAGCAGAGACAGGGACTCGGTCTCTGGAAACACCATATATTTT. It yields the protein CATSRDRDSVSGNTIYF.

The J gene is TRBJ1-5, the V gene TRBV7-2, with D unclear. Trimming shortened V by 2 bases and J by 6 bases, and 14 bases separated the two germline ends. There are 15 residues in the CDR3. Germline CDR1 SGHTA, CDR2 FQGNSA. In nucleotides, the CDR3 is TGTGCCAGCAGCTTATTCGTCGGCGGAGGTCAGCCCCAGCATTTT. It specifies CASSLFVGGGQPQHF.